Presented here are 21 T cell receptor beta chains from one specimen sequenced in a study of chemoradiotherapy in HPV16-positive cancers. Libraries were prepared by immunoSEQ multiplex PCR; TCRdb keeps only in-frame clonotypes and omits some of them. The data contain around 9,000 clones, around 70% of them singletons. The source was tumor tissue, collected from a patient who underwent chemoradiotherapy. These receptors were taken from a human donor with HPV-associated anogenital cancer.

The J gene is TRBJ2-7, the V gene TRBV29-1, with D possibly TRBD1 on 6 matching bases. Germline V CDR1 and CDR2: SQVTM, ANQGSEA. CDR3 length equals 12 residues. Trimming shortened V by 8 bases and J by 4 bases, and 15 bases separated the two germline ends. DNA for the CDR3: TGCAGCTTCTCTCTGGACAGTTACGAGCAGTACTTC. As protein: CSFSLDSYEQYF.

The V call is TRBV7-9, the J call TRBJ1-2, with 7 nucleotides matching TRBD1. The germline V gene has CDR1 SEHNR and CDR2 FQNEAQ (reference sequence). V trimming: 5 bases; J trimming: 3 bases; junction bases outside the gene matches: 3. The CDR3 has 13 residues. This CDR3 is CASSEGQDYGYTF. CDR3 nucleotides: TGTGCCAGCAGCGAAGGACAGGACTATGGCTACACCTTC.

Here the CDR3 DNA reads TGCGCCAGCGGAGAACCGGGACGAAACACTGAAGCTTTCTTT. Protein sequence: CASGEPGRNTEAFF. The chain joins TRBV5-1 to TRBJ1-1; a weak D match, TRBD1 (5 bases). Germline CDR1 reads SGHRS; CDR2 reads YFSETQ. V gave up 7 bases and J gave up 2 bases, with 15 bases separating them. CDR3 size: 14 residues.

This clone was observed a single time. This CDR3 reads CASSYDKDTGELFF. The CDR3 nucleotides are TGTGCCAGCAGTTACGACAAAGACACCGGGGAGCTGTTTTTT. V and J are TRBV6-5 and TRBJ2-2; D is ambiguous. CDR3 length equals 14 residues. Trimming removed 2 bases at V and 3 bases at J, with 7 bases between. The V gene's germline CDR1 is MNHEY and CDR2 SVGAGI.

The CDR3 nucleotides read TGTGCCAGCAGTCCATCGGGGAGGGATAGCAATCAGCCCCAGCATTTT. Translation: CASSPSGRDSNQPQHF. The rearrangement links TRBV28 to TRBJ1-5; no clear D. Trimming took off 5 bases at V and 0 bases at J, with 14 bases between the two ends. The germline V gene encodes CDR1 MDHEN and CDR2 SYDVKM. The CDR3 is 16 amino acids.

This sequence joins TRBV12-5 and TRBJ2-2; no reliable D call. Per the germline V gene, CDR1 is LGHNT and CDR2 is FRNRAP. V was shortened by 0 bases and J by 8 bases, with 7 bases between the two germline ends. The CDR3 has 13 amino acids. The CDR3 sequence: CASGLVIGGELFF. The CDR3 coding sequence is TGTGCTAGTGGTTTGGTAATAGGGGGGGAGCTGTTTTTT.

V and J are TRBV5-4 and TRBJ1-6; the match to TRBD1 covers 7 bases. The V segment lost 0 bases and the J segment 8 bases; nucleotides outside the gene matches: 5. This CDR3 region has 15 residues. Germline-derived CDR1 and CDR2 are SGHNT and YYREEE (reference sequence). The CDR3 here is CASSLGQGSHSPLHF. CDR3 nucleotide sequence: TGTGCCAGCAGCTTGGGACAGGGTAGCCATTCACCCCTCCACTTT.

V usage is TRBV30 and J usage is TRBJ2-1; 9 positions match TRBD2. V shed 0 bases, J shed 2 bases, and the junction held 14 bases outside the gene matches. This CDR3 has 19 residues. CDR1 and CDR2 from the germline V gene are GTSNPN and SVGIG (reference sequence). The CDR3 nucleotides are TGTGCCTGGAGTGTACCTATTATTAGCGGGAGACCCGCCTACAATGAGCAGTTCTTC. Translating it yields CAWSVPIISGRPAYNEQFF.

In this sample, this clone is medium-sized. The CDR3 reads CASSFFVGANVLTF. CDR3 DNA sequence: TGTGCCAGCAGTTTTTTTGTTGGGGCCAACGTCCTGACTTTC. V usage is TRBV27 and J usage is TRBJ2-6; D remains ambiguous. The ends were cut back, 3 bases at V and 3 bases at J, with 6 bases in the middle. CDR3 length: 14 residues. CDR1 is MNHEY, CDR2 SMNVEV, per germline (reference sequence).

The chain has TRBV21-1 and TRBJ2-5; TRBD2 is the table's D call and was not checked against the DNA. TRBV21-1 constitutes a pseudogene. CDR3 size: 15 residues. CDR3 residues: CASRPKWEAQETQYF. As DNA, the CDR3 is TGTGCCAGCAGGCCTAAATGGGAGGCTCAAGAGACCCAGTACTTC.

The chain is built from TRBV28 and TRBJ2-2; D assignment may be TRBD1 or TRBD2 (5 bases each). CDR1 is MDHEN and CDR2 is SYDVKM in the germline V gene. The germline V and J ends were trimmed by 3 bases and 1 base, with 9 bases remaining between them. The CDR3 is made up of 15 amino acids. The CDR3: CASSFGAGNTGELFF. In DNA, the CDR3 is TGTGCCAGCAGTTTCGGGGCAGGGAACACCGGGGAGCTGTTTTTT.

This clone was counted a few times. The J gene is TRBJ1-5, the V gene TRBV6-6; tentatively, D is TRBD1 (5 bases). Trimming stripped 6 bases from V and 1 base from J, with 13 bases between. Germline CDR1 MNHNY, CDR2 SVGAGI (reference sequence). The CDR3 extends over 15 amino acids. The DNA for the CDR3 is TGTGCCAGCAGACCGCGTGGGGGGAGCAATCAGCCCCAGCATTTT. It yields the protein CASRPRGGSNQPQHF.

The chain uses TRBV5-6 and TRBJ1-2; maybe TRBD1 (6 bases). Germline-derived CDR1 and CDR2 are SGHDT and YYEEEE. The V end was cut by 5 bases, the J end by 2 bases, with 10 bases between. This CDR3 is 13 amino acids long. CDR3 loop: CASSNTGNYGYTF. The CDR3 DNA follows: TGTGCCAGCAGTAATACAGGGAACTATGGCTACACCTTC.

CDR3 region: CASSLGLAVSYNEQFF. CDR3 bases: TGTGCCAGCAGCTTAGGTCTAGCGGTCTCCTACAATGAGCAGTTCTTC. The genes are TRBV11-2 and TRBJ2-1, with 7 bases aligning to TRBD2. Germline CDR1 reads SGHAT; CDR2 reads FQNNGV. The CDR3 consists of 16 residues. V lost 1 base and J lost 0; bases outside the gene matches: 3.

V is TRBV7-2 and J is TRBJ1-3; D uncertain. V was shortened by 1 base and J by 8 bases, with 6 bases between the two germline ends. The length of the CDR3 is 12 residues. Per the germline V gene, CDR1 is SGHTA and CDR2 is FQGNSA. The CDR3 protein is CASSLDGDTIYF. CDR3 bases: TGTGCCAGCAGCTTAGACGGAGACACCATATATTTT.

V is TRBV7-6 and J is TRBJ1-4, with no clear D. V gave up 1 base and J gave up 7 bases, with 13 bases separating them. Looked up from germline, CDR1 is SGHVS and CDR2 is FNYEAQ. This CDR3 has 15 residues. For the CDR3, the DNA is TGTGCCAGCAGCTTAGGGCGGGCGGCCTCTGAAAAACTGTTTTTT. This encodes CASSLGRAASEKLFF.

This rearrangement joins TRBV7-3 to TRBJ2-2, with D perhaps TRBD2 (5 bases). This CDR3 contains 15 residues. Germline assignment: CDR1 SGHTA and CDR2 FQGTGA. Between the trimmed V and J ends, which lost 5 bases and 5 bases, there was a span of 15 bases. In nucleotides, the CDR3 is TGTGCCAGCAGCCCTAGTCTGGGGAGAACCGGGGAGCTGTTTTTT. Its protein product is CASSPSLGRTGELFF.

The chain has TRBV7-6 and TRBJ2-3; no reliable D call. Germline V CDR1 and CDR2: SGHVS, FNYEAQ. This CDR3 is 16 amino acids long. Trimming left V 5 bases short and J 3 bases short, with 18 bases between. CDR3 residues: CASSPPLSTGTDTQYF. The CDR3 DNA reads TGTGCCAGCAGCCCTCCTCTGAGCACGGGTACAGATACGCAGTATTTT.

The chain employs TRBV11-2 and TRBJ1-5, with D hard to call. The V and J ends lost 4 bases and 0 bases respectively, with 4 bases between them. The CDR3 sequence is 13 residues long. Per germline, CDR1 SGHAT and CDR2 FQNNGV. The chain's CDR3 is CASSSHSNQPQHF. As DNA, the CDR3 is TGTGCCAGCAGCTCGCATAGCAATCAGCCCCAGCATTTT.

The CDR3 sequence is CASSETGSREKLFF. CDR3 nucleotide sequence: TGTGCCAGCAGCGAGACAGGGTCTAGGGAAAAACTGTTTTTT. This chain joins TRBV9 and TRBJ1-4; 7 bases map to TRBD1. This CDR3 has 14 residues. Germline lookup yields CDR1 SGDLS and CDR2 YYNGEE. Losses at the gene ends were 3 bases for V and 8 bases for J; bases not matched to a gene: 7.

The genes are TRBV9 and TRBJ1-2, with a possible D match to TRBD1 (5 bases). Germline V lookup: CDR1 SGDLS, CDR2 YYNGEE. Trimming took 3 bases from V and 3 from J, leaving 9 bases between them. This CDR3 spans 13 amino acids. The CDR3 bases are TGTGCCAGCAGCGCATCGGGACACTATGGCTACACCTTC. The encoded protein is CASSASGHYGYTF.